This T cell receptor (beta chain) was sequenced in a study of lymphopenia after photon versus proton radiotherapy. Study-wide results and caveats: Survival link was tested only in deceased patients; proton benefit remains a possibility. After lymphocyte nadir, photon-treated repertoires showed oligoclonal expansion, especially CD8+ Temra. In patients who died, overall survival fell as post-nadir TCR diversity dropped more.

Generated by immunoSEQ multiplex PCR, the TCRdb table keeps only in-frame clones and is missing some. The sample records approximately 35,000 clones, roughly 90% being singletons. A word on this clone: What it binds is unknown.

CDR3 length: 14 residues. Germline V gene data show CDR1 as SEHNR and CDR2 as FQNEAQ (reference sequence). V dropped 1 base and J dropped 4 bases, with 9 bases sitting between them. The specimen comprised peripheral blood, sampled from a patient treated with photon-based radiotherapy. The clonotype originates from a woman aged 50 to 60 with pancreatic cancer. The chain is built from TRBV7-9 and TRBJ2-3; D might be TRBD1 or TRBD2, each matching 5 bases. In nucleotides, the CDR3 is TGTGCCAGCAGCTTAGAGGGGAGTTCAGATACGCAGTATTTT. This gives the protein CASSLEGSSDTQYF.